The entry below describes one T cell receptor beta chain. Repertoires were generated with immunoSEQ multiplex PCR, while TCRdb's copy carries only in-frame clones and drops some. The sample includes about 72,000 clones, approximately 91% of them seen just once. This CDR3 has 13 amino acids. Germline V CDR1 and CDR2: SGHRS, YFSETQ. V dropped 2 bases and J dropped 0 bases, with 5 bases sitting between them. This sample was taken from a study of T cells after somatic rescue of genetic block. The chain carries TRBV5-1 and TRBJ2-5; D not resolved. This TCR was sampled from a man aged 25 to 40. The sequenced sample was peripheral blood mononuclear cells (PBMCs). The CDR3 here is CASSLTYQETQYF. Written as DNA, the CDR3 is TGCGCCAGCAGCTTAACGTACCAAGAGACCCAGTACTTC.